These T cell receptor beta chains were read from a single sample in a study of T cell repertoires in cytomegalovirus infection. TCRdb processed the reads anew with MiXCR; each CDR3 protein has one entry. Of approximately 910,000 distinct CDR3 sequences in the sample, approximately 30% are singletons; the top ten hold 13%. Their target antigens are unknown. The sequences come from cultured CD8+ T cells from PBMCs, collected from culture after CMV antigen stimulation. All receptors come from a human donor in good health (CMV status not recorded). Some clones in this sample may be carry-over from other donors' samples. CDR3s include the opening cysteine and the closing phenylalanine or tryptophan. The D gene is left open where the match is weak. Size is omitted from some rows. Given values are once, few, many or a class for expanded clones.

-,TRBV19,TRBJ1-3,-,TGTGCCAATAGTCTGGACTTAAACACCATATATTTT,CANSLDLNTIYF
-,TRBV3-1,TRBJ1-1,-,TGTGCCAGCAGCCAAGCAAGGCGGGGGGCCGAGAACACTGAAGCTTTCTTT,CASSQARRGAENTEAFF
-,TRBV6-5,TRBJ1-2,-,TGTGCCAGCAGTTACTCGGGAGAAAACTATGGCTACACCTTC,CASSYSGENYGYTF
-,TRBV5-5,TRBJ1-2,-,TGTGCCAGCAGCTTGAGACAAGGACCCTATGGCTACACCTTC,CASSLRQGPYGYTF
many,TRBV7-9,TRBJ1-2,TRBD1,TGTGCCAGCAGCCCCCAAGGACAGGGAACTAACTATGGCTACACCTTC,CASSPQGQGTNYGYTF
-,TRBV18,TRBJ1-1,TRBD1,TGTGTCAGCTCATCAGACAGGGTGGGATCGGGGAACACTGAAGCTTTCTTT,CVSSSDRVGSGNTEAFF
many,TRBV7-2,TRBJ1-4,-,TGTGCCAGCAGCTTAGATCATGAAAAACTGTTTTTT,CASSLDHEKLFF
many,TRBV12-3/TRBV12-4,TRBJ2-1,-,TGTGCCAGCAGTTTACTAGCGAGCCGCAATGAGCAGTTCTTC,CASSLLASRNEQFF
-,TRBV2,TRBJ2-1,TRBD1,TGTGCCAGCATCGTTGGGCAGGGGGCATACCGGGGGTCCTACAATGAGCAGTTCTTC,CASIVGQGAYRGSYNEQFF
few,TRBV7-3,TRBJ2-2,-,TGTGCCAGCAGCCTAGTCCCGGGGTCGAACACCGGGGAGCTGTTTTTT,CASSLVPGSNTGELFF
many,TRBV7-6,TRBJ2-5,-,TGTGCCAGCAGCTTAGTGGGGTCAGGGGAAGAGACCCAGTACTTC,CASSLVGSGEETQYF
many,TRBV28,TRBJ2-3,TRBD1,TGTGCCAGCAGTTTATCGGGGACAGGGCGGGGAGATACGCAGTATTTT,CASSLSGTGRGDTQYF
-,TRBV27,TRBJ1-1,-,TGTGCCAGCAGTTCACCGCCGGGGAGCTTGAACACTGAAGCTTTCTTT,CASSSPPGSLNTEAFF
-,TRBV27,TRBJ2-2,-,TGTGCCAGCAGTATCTATGTTAGCACCGGGGAGCTGTTTTTT,CASSIYVSTGELFF
-,TRBV24-1,TRBJ2-3,-,TGTGCCACCAGTGATGTAAGGGGGACAGATACGCAGTATTTT,CATSDVRGTDTQYF
many,TRBV7-2,TRBJ2-3,-,TGTGCCAGCAGCTTGGGGCCAACCCCCCCAGATACGCAGTATTTT,CASSLGPTPPDTQYF
-,TRBV11-3,TRBJ2-3,-,TGTGCCAACAGCCCTGAAGGCGGGGATACGCAGTATTTT,CANSPEGGDTQYF
many,TRBV6-1,TRBJ2-2,-,TGTGCCACCTCCAGGGGCACCGGGGAGCTGTTTTTT,CATSRGTGELFF
many,TRBV7-8,TRBJ2-2,TRBD1,TGTGCCAGCAGCTTATTCGGGACAGGTGTATGGGACACCGGGGAGCTGTTTTTT,CASSLFGTGVWDTGELFF
-,TRBV12-3/TRBV12-4,TRBJ2-7,-,TGTGCCAGCAGTTTATTCTACCCCTACGAGCAGTACTTC,CASSLFYPYEQYF
-,TRBV18,TRBJ2-2,TRBD1,TGTGCCAGCTCACCGAAACAGGGGGCAACGGGTAACACCGGGGAGCTGTTTTTT,CASSPKQGATGNTGELFF
few,TRBV6-6,TRBJ2-1,-,TGTGCCAGCAGTTACTCTGCCTCTTCCAATGAGCAGTTCTTC,CASSYSASSNEQFF
-,TRBV7-9,TRBJ2-3,TRBD2,TGTGCCAGCAGCCACGGACTAGCGGGGGGATCCGCAGATACGCAGTATTTT,CASSHGLAGGSADTQYF